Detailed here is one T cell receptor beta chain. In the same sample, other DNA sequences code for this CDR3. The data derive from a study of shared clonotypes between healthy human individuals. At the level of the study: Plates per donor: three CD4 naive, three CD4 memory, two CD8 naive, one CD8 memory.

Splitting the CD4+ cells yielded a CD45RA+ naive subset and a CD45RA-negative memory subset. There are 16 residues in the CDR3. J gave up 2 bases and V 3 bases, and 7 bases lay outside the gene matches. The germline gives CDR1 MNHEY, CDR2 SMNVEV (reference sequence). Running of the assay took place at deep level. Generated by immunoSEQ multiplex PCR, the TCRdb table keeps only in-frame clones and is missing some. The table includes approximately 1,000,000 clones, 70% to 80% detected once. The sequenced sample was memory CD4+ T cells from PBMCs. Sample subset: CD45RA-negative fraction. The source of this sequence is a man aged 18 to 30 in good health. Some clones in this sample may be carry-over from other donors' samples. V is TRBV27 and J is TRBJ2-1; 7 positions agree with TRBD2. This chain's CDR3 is CASSLGGSGAYNEQFF. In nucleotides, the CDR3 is TGTGCCAGCAGTTTGGGGGGGTCAGGCGCCTACAATGAGCAGTTCTTC.